This T cell receptor beta chain emerged from a study of long-term antiretroviral therapy in people with HIV. Whole-study results and caveats: ART was followed by higher diversity that remained below transplant donor controls.

With regard to this clone: Its cognate antigen is unknown.

A v3.0 immunoSEQ assay was performed at survey level. Some clones are missing from TCRdb's copy, which holds only in-frame ones; the method was immunoSEQ multiplex PCR. The repertoire has fewer than 30,000 clones, around 80% of them found once; the top ten carry 4.5% to 6%. The germline gives CDR1 SNHLY, CDR2 FYNNEI. After removal of 6 bases from V and 6 bases from J, the junction contained 13 bases not matched to a gene. The CDR3 is 16 amino acids. This clonotype was obtained from a woman aged 25-40 years with HIV. This material consisted of unsorted PBMCs, taken 1.1 years before starting antiretroviral therapy. This chain joins TRBV2 and TRBJ1-1; 10 bases are a match to TRBD1. The CDR3 bases are TGTGCCAGCAGCGACAGGGGGCTGGGTAGCGTCGCTGAAGCTTTCTTT. It codes for CASSDRGLGSVAEAFF.